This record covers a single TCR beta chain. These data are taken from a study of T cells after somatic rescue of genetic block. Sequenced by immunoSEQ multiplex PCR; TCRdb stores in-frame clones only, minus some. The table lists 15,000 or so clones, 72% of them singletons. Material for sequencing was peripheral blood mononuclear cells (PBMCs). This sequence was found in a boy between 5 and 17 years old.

The CDR3 nucleotides are TGTGCCAGCTCACCGAGGGTCACAGATACGCAGTATTTT. This gives the protein CASSPRVTDTQYF. The V gene is TRBV18, the J gene TRBJ2-3, with D possibly being TRBD2 (5 bases). This CDR3 has 13 residues. The ends were cut back, 3 bases at V and 2 bases at J, with 6 bases in the middle. Germline-derived CDR1 and CDR2 are KGHSH and LQKENI.